This TCR beta chain was recorded in a study of T cell repertoires in cytomegalovirus infection. Background on the study: HLA-C-restricted CMV epitopes, recently identified, and well-studied HLA-B-restricted ones were used by the study. In public TCR beta signatures, there were indications of both CMV infection and matching HLA type.

Study-level findings and limits: Carriage of CMV together with the relevant HLA was identifiable through cumulative public TCR beta family frequency. CMV-specific TCR beta clonotypes restricted by HLA-C were the ones dominating the ex vivo response.

Remarks on this clonotype: Its target is unknown.

A single record per CDR3 protein comes from TCRdb applying MiXCR to the reads. This table holds under 850,000 distinct CDR3 sequences, around 31% found once. The ends were cut back, 1 base at V and 8 bases at J, with 12 bases in the middle. Germline V CDR1 and CDR2: SGHRS, YFSETQ. The CDR3 length is 13 residues. The receptor's source is a human donor in good health (CMV status not recorded). Some clones in this sample may be carry-over from other donors' samples. The chain has TRBV5-1 and TRBJ1-1; D is ambiguous. The input for sequencing was cultured PBMCs, taken from culture after CMV antigen stimulation. The CDR3 sequence: CASSLLSGNEAFF. The CDR3 region has the DNA TGCGCCAGCAGCTTGTTATCGGGCAACGAAGCTTTCTTT.